These 11 T cell receptor beta chains were sequenced from one sample in a study of spatial heterogeneity in lung cancer. As for time point: sample taken at primary tumor resection. Tumor, nontumor lung or frozen PBMC supplied whole RNA that was sequenced unsorted. TCRdb analysed the 5' RACE reads with MiXCR anew, one entry per CDR3 protein. The table shows some 64,000 distinct CDR3 sequences, with around 8.2% occurring only once. The sequencing used PBMCs, collected at surgery. The receptors shown here come from a female donor with early-stage non-small cell lung cancer.

This clonotype was recorded many times. This chain links TRBV14 with TRBJ1-1; 8 positions agree with TRBD1. Unmatched junction bases numbered 3, after V lost 8 bases and J lost 1 base. The CDR3 runs 13 residues. Looked up from germline, CDR1 is SGHDN and CDR2 is FVKESK. The CDR3 coding sequence is TGTGCCAGCGGGGGACAGGCGAACACTGAAGCTTTCTTT. This gives the protein CASGGQANTEAFF.

Only a few counts were recorded for this clonotype. The V and J genes are TRBV5-5 and TRBJ2-3; 10 bases map to TRBD1. From germline, CDR1 is SGHKS and CDR2 YYEKEE (reference sequence). V shed 4 bases, J shed 3 bases, and the junction held 5 bases outside the gene matches. The CDR3 contains 15 residues. The CDR3 DNA sequence: TGTGCCAGCAGCAGGCCGGGACAGGGGACAGATACGCAGTATTTT. This gives the protein CASSRPGQGTDTQYF. The full variable domain, completed using reference TRBV5-5 and TRBJ2-3, is DAGVTQSPTHLIKTRGQQVTLRCSPISGHKSVSWYQQVLGQGPQFIFQYYEKEERGRGNFPDRFSARQFPNYSSELNVNALLLGDSALYLCASSRPGQGTDTQYFGPGTRLTVL.

This clonotype has at least ten counts. V gene TRBV7-9 combines with J gene TRBJ2-5, with D perhaps being TRBD1 or TRBD2 (5 bases each). The ends were cut back, 4 bases at V and 0 bases at J, with 9 bases in the middle. Per germline, CDR1 SEHNR and CDR2 FQNEAQ (reference sequence). The CDR3 runs to 14 residues. CDR3 protein: CASSSGPYQETQYF. CDR3 coding DNA: TGTGCCAGCAGCTCGGGACCGTACCAAGAGACCCAGTACTTC.

This clonotype was seen many times. The chain is built from TRBV5-1 and TRBJ1-4, with D possibly matching TRBD1 (5 bases). Per germline, CDR1 SGHRS and CDR2 YFSETQ. The V and J ends lost 3 bases and 7 bases respectively, with 19 bases between them. This CDR3 has 16 residues. The CDR3 DNA reads as TGCGCCAGCAGCTCGGGGCGGACCGCGGCGGGTGAAAAACTGTTTTTT. Amino acids: CASSSGRTAAGEKLFF. The whole variable domain, filled in from reference TRBV5-1 and TRBJ1-4, reads KAGVTQTPRYLIKTRGQQVTLSCSPISGHRSVSWYQQTPGQGLQFLFEYFSETQRNKGNFPGRFSGRQFSNSRSEMNVSTLELGDSALYLCASSSGRTAAGEKLFFGSGTQLSVL.

The genes are TRBV28 and TRBJ1-2; D is possibly TRBD1 (5 bases). The V gene lost 10 bases and the J gene lost 1 base, with 13 bases spanning the gap. The CDR3 consists of 13 residues. Germline CDR1 and CDR2: MDHEN and SYDVKM. In nucleotides, the CDR3 is TGTGCCACCCCCCAGCAGGGTAACTATGGCTACACCTTC. Amino acids: CATPQQGNYGYTF.

The rearrangement uses TRBV29-1 and TRBJ2-7; 9 positions match TRBD2. The length of the CDR3 is 13 residues. The V and J ends lost 6 bases and 7 bases, in that order; junction bases with no gene match: 10. Germline CDR1 reads SQVTM; CDR2 reads ANQGSEA. The CDR3 region is CSVTMGGRGEQYF. The CDR3 DNA sequence: TGCAGCGTCACGATGGGCGGGAGGGGGGAGCAGTACTTC.

The sample holds many counts of this clonotype. This chain connects TRBV7-2 to TRBJ2-5, with 7 bases fitting TRBD1. J gave up 4 bases and V 6 bases, and 8 bases lay outside the gene matches. Germline CDR1 SGHTA, CDR2 FQGNSA. The CDR3 extends over 14 amino acids. The CDR3 DNA reads as TGTGCCAGCAGGTCGGACAGGTGGGGAGAGACCCAGTACTTC. It is translated as CASRSDRWGETQYF.

This clonotype was found a few times. The chain joins TRBV9 to TRBJ2-3; weak D call: TRBD2 (5 bases). The length of the CDR3 is 14 residues. CDR1 and CDR2 from the germline V gene are SGDLS and YYNGEE. Deletions cut 3 bases from V and 4 bases from J, with 12 bases between. This CDR3 is CASSAGLLPDTQYF. In DNA form, the CDR3 reads TGTGCCAGCAGCGCCGGACTCCTGCCAGATACGCAGTATTTT.

This clonotype is medium-sized. The V and J genes are TRBV12-3 or TRBV12-4 and TRBJ1-5; TRBD1 matches at 11 bases. Trimming at V came to 6 bases and at J to 1 base, leaving 2 bases not matched to a gene. The CDR3 runs 15 residues. The DNA for the CDR3 is TGTGCCAGCAGCCGGGACAGGGGGAGCAATCAGCCCCAGCATTTT. Residues: CASSRDRGSNQPQHF.

In its sample, this clonotype was seen a few times. The chain is built from TRBV6-2 or TRBV6-3 and TRBJ1-1, with D possibly being TRBD1 (6 bases). The CDR3 has 13 residues. With 7 bases removed from V and 8 bases from J, the gap between germline ends came to 17 bases. Per germline, CDR1 MNHEY and CDR2 SVGEGT. In nucleotides, the CDR3 is TGTGCCAGCACCTCCTTGTGGACAGTCGAAGCTTTCTTT. Residues: CASTSLWTVEAFF.

This rearrangement joins TRBV6-5 to TRBJ2-1, with 12 bases lining up with TRBD2. The CDR3 is made up of 15 amino acids. CDR1 and CDR2 from the germline V gene are MNHEY and SVGAGI. Trimming at V came to 6 bases and at J to 5 bases, leaving 5 bases not matched to a gene. CDR3 loop: CASSFLAGGHNEQFF. As DNA, the CDR3 is TGTGCCAGCAGCTTTCTAGCGGGAGGGCACAATGAGCAGTTCTTC.